This T cell receptor (beta chain) was captured in a study of memory CD4+ T cells and cytomegalovirus serostatus. The sort gate was single viable CD3+CD4+CD8-CD45RO+ cells for memory CD4+ T cells. Profiling relied on immunoSEQ multiplex PCR, and the TCRdb table lists in-frame clones only, not all of them. The repertoire holds 75,000 to 95,000 clones, with less than 90% as singletons. The CDR3 is 22 amino acids. V lost 4 bases and J lost 4; bases outside the gene matches: 29. Per the germline V gene, CDR1 is LGHNA and CDR2 is YNFKEQ. The sequence was obtained from an adult in good health and CMV-seronegative. The V gene is TRBV4-2, the J gene TRBJ2-7, with 9 nucleotides matching TRBD1. The sample taken for sequencing was memory CD4+ T cells from blood. The CDR3 sequence is CASSRREGLGRTGTGFGYEQYF. DNA of the CDR3: TGTGCCAGCAGCCGAAGGGAGGGTTTGGGTCGGACGGGGACAGGGTTTGGGTACGAGCAGTACTTC.